Listed below are T cell receptor beta chains from one sample, sequenced in a study of T cell changes during pregnancy in multiple sclerosis. Sequencing used immunoSEQ multiplex PCR; TCRdb keeps in-frame clones, though not all of them. The table records 30,000 or so clones, 89% of them present only once. Sample: CD8+ T cells from peripheral blood mononuclear cells, taken in the third trimester of pregnancy. These receptors originate from a female donor with multiple sclerosis, enrolled in a pregnancy study. Each CDR3 is given without its conserved first and last residue. The order of the fields is D gene, V gene, CDR3 protein. The D gene is left open where the match is weak.

TRBD2	TRBV9	ASSVDGRAQGEQY
-	TRBV25-1	ASKWRGPTQETQY
TRBD2	TRBV7-3	ASSPGGGYNEQF
-	TRBV2	ASILGTEETQY
-	TRBV19	ASNPVRGHLTDTQY
TRBD2	TRBV9	ASSPSGGAGETQY
-	TRBV5-4	ASSAGSYEQY
-	TRBV6-5	ASLDGAGYGYT
TRBD1	TRBV5-6	ASSQGGLRYEQY
TRBD1	TRBV27	ASSLLPRGHPIY
-	TRBV7-3	ASSLKGPMSGETQY
TRBD1	TRBV7-9	ASSLVEGTGRSRNEKLF
-	TRBV4-1	ASSQEGDEQY
TRBD2	TRBV29-1	SVMDGRAGELF
-	TRBV19	ASSRGEGSYNEQF
-	TRBV7-9	ASSLDRREGETQY
TRBD1	TRBV14	ASSQDTGDRLPTEAF
-	TRBV6-1	ASSEGAVSYNSPLH
-	TRBV7-2	ASSLWYGTEAF
-	TRBV6-5	ASSLGTAHEQF
TRBD2	TRBV7-6	ASSPVRTSGSGRETQY
-	TRBV7-9	ASSFSGNEQF
TRBD1	TRBV9	ASSVGTGGRNEQF
-	TRBV5-1	ASSLAGQGRGEEAF
TRBD2	TRBV25-1	ASREDKDTQY
TRBD1	TRBV5-4	ASSDRGSTEAF
-	TRBV7-9	ASSPQGGSYEQY
-	TRBV18	ASSPVWLSQETQY
-	TRBV5-8	AGSRLNNEQF
-	TRBV9	ASSVDGRTTGELF